This note documents a single T cell receptor (beta chain) sequence. Per the authors' pipeline: Nucleated cell counts were estimated from reference gene primer amplification. Generated by immunoSEQ multiplex PCR, the TCRdb table keeps only in-frame clones and is missing some. The V and J calls and clone size were taken over from that table, and D and trimming were inferred from the DNA. The table records about 200,000 clones, around 86% of them present only once. This entry is derived from a study of blood T cell repertoires in COVID-19. V lost 8 bases and J 1 base, leaving 12 bases between the germline ends. Germline V CDR1 and CDR2: LNHNV, YYDKDF (reference sequence). The CDR3 totals 15 residues. Individuals aged roughly 18 to 100 years were recruited from 24 US areas.

The source material was PBMCs or T cells enriched from blood (not recorded which). The rearrangement links TRBV15 to TRBJ2-6; D perhaps matches TRBD1 (6 bases). The sequence was collected from a man aged 35 to 55 with acute COVID-19. The CDR3 DNA follows: TGTGCCACCGAACTAGGGGGATCTGGGGCCAACGTCCTGACTTTC. This encodes CATELGGSGANVLTF. Drawing the rest from reference TRBV15 and TRBJ2-6, the complete variable domain is DAMVIQNPRYQVTQFGKPVTLSCSQTLNHNVMYWYQQKSSQAPKLLFHYYDKDFNNEADTPDNFQSRRPNTSFCFLDIRSPGLGDTAMYLCATELGGSGANVLTFGAGSRLTVL.